This TCR beta chain was profiled in a study of regulatory T cells in long-lasting Graves disease. CDR3 length: 13 amino acids. Germline V gives CDR1 MNHNS, CDR2 SASEGT. V shed 6 bases, J shed 3 bases, and the junction held 4 bases outside the gene matches. The authors built TCR beta libraries using iRepertoire HTBI primers and Arm-PCR of CDR3 regions. TCRdb recomputed calls from the multiplex PCR reads with MiXCR, one row per CDR3 protein. The sample has about 470,000 distinct CDR3 sequences, less than 25% seen once. The sample's time point: persistent/refractory GD, antithyroid drugs over 5 years with positive TRAb. Generation of the TCR library employed RNA extracted from PBMCs.

V gene TRBV6-1 combines with J gene TRBJ2-7, with TRBD1 matching over 8 bases. The specimen was peripheral blood mononuclear cells (PBMCs), collected when the disease was refractory, from a patient treated with antithyroid drugs. This receptor was identified in a female donor with Graves disease. The CDR3, as DNA: TGTGCCAGCAGATCCAGGGGGCACTACGAGCAGTACTTC. Translated: CASRSRGHYEQYF.